This T cell receptor (beta chain) emerged from a study of cytomegalovirus exposure and HLA in healthy donors. Background on the study: The early release's HLA-typed donors yielded approximately 81 million unique TCRs. Study-wide results and caveats: Reports described diagnosis of cytomegalovirus status by the classifier as highly specific and sensitive. Accurate prediction of HLA-A and HLA-B alleles (for most subjects) was reportedly achieved from TCR beta sequences.

The PCR ran on 60 Vbeta and 13 Jbeta primers. Per the original data handling: Later reanalysis found about 78 million unique TCR beta chains, around 10 million of them shared. TCRdb keeps only in-frame clones here, not all; method: immunoSEQ multiplex PCR. The DNA gave D and trimming, while V, J and clone size come from that table. The profile shows approximately 97,000 clones, less than 85% of them singletons. Looked up from germline, CDR1 is SGHTA and CDR2 is FQGNSA. Trimming took 5 bases from V and 5 from J, leaving 16 bases between them. CDR3 size: 14 residues. This clone has just one count. Its antigen is unidentified.

Specimen: PBMCs. This clonotype originated in a middle-aged man in good health and CMV-seronegative. The J gene is TRBJ2-7, the V gene TRBV7-2, with D unclear. The CDR3: CASSPQSLSDEQYF. The DNA for the CDR3 is TGTGCCAGCAGCCCCCAATCTCTGTCGGACGAGCAGTACTTC. Variable domain in full (rest from reference TRBV7-2 and TRBJ2-7): GAGVSQSPSNKVTEKGKDVELRCDPISGHTALYWYRQSLGQGLEFLIYFQGNSAPDKSGLPSDRFSAERTGGSVSTLTIQRTQQEDSAVYLCASSPQSLSDEQYFGPGTRLTVT.